The clone carrying this TCR beta chain was seen a single time. The source of the sample is a study of blood T cell repertoires in COVID-19. Across the whole study: Sample material is recorded as cDNA or gDNA derived from T cells, B-cell-depleted T cells, or PBMCs.

Here immunoSEQ multiplex PCR was the method, and the copy in TCRdb shows in-frame clones only, minus some. The sample holds 200,000 to 250,000 clones, about 84% seen once. Across 24 US areas, participants ranged in age from roughly 18 to 95 years. Cohorts were determined from participant-reported clinical history. This receptor was identified in a man between 25 and 39 years old with acute COVID-19. The sequenced sample was PBMCs or T cells enriched from blood (not recorded which).

CDR3 loop: CASSQAWNRGSGEQYF. CDR3 coding DNA: TGTGCCAGCAGCCAAGCCTGGAACAGGGGGTCGGGCGAGCAGTACTTC. The rearrangement uses TRBV4-2 and TRBJ2-7, with 8 positions matching TRBD1. Germline trimming cut 1 base from V and 6 bases from J; bases unmatched to any gene: 11. This CDR3 has 16 residues. In germline, CDR1 is LGHNA, CDR2 YNFKEQ.